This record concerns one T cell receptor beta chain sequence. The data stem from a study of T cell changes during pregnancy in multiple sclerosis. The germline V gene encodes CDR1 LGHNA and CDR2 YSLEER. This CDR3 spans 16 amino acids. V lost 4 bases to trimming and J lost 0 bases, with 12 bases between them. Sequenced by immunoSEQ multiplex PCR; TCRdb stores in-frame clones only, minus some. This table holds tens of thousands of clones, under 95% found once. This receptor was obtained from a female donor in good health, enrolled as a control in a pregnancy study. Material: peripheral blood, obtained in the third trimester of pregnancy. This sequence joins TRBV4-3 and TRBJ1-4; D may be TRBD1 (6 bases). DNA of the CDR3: TGCGCCAGCAGCCCCGGACAGCTTGCAACTAATGAAAAACTGTTTTTT. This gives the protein CASSPGQLATNEKLFF.